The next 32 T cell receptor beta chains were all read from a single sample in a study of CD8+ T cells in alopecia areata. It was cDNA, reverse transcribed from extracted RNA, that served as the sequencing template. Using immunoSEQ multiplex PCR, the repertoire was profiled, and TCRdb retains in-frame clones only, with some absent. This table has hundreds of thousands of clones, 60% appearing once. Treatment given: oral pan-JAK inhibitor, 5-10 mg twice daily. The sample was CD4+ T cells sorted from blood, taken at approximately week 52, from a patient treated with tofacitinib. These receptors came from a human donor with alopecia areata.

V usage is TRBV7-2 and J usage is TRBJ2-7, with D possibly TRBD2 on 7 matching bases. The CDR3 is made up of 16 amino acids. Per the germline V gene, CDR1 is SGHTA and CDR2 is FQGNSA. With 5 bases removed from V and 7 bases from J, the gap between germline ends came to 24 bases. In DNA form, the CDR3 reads TGTGCCAGCAGCCCTAGGTGGGGGGGCGATGCGGGTGAGCAGTACTTC. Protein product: CASSPRWGGDAGEQYF.

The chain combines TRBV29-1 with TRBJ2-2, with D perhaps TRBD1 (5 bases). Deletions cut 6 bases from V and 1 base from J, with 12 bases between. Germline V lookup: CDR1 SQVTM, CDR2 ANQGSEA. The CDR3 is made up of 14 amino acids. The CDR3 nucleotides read TGCAGCGTGTCTACAGGATGGAACACCGGGGAGCTGTTTTTT. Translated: CSVSTGWNTGELFF.

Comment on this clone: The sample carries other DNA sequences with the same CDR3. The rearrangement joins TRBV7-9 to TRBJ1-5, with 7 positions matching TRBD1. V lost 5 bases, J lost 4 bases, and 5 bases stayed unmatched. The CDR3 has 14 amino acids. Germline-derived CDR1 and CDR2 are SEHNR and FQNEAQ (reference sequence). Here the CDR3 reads CASSPRDSNQPQHF. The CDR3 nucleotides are TGTGCCAGCAGCCCCCGGGACAGTAATCAGCCCCAGCATTTT. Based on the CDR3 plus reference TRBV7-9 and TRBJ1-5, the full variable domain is DTGVSQNPRHKITKRGQNVTFRCDPISEHNRLYWYRQTLGQGPEFLTYFQNEAQLEKSRLLSDRFSAERPKGSFSTLEIQRTEQGDSAMYLCASSPRDSNQPQHFGDGTRLSIL.

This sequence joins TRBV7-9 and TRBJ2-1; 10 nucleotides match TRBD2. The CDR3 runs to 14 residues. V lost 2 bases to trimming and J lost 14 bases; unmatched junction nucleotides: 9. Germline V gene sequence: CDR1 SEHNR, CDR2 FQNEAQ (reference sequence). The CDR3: CASSLSRSGGHKFF. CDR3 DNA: TGTGCCAGCAGCTTAAGCCGTAGCGGGGGGCACAAGTTCTTC.

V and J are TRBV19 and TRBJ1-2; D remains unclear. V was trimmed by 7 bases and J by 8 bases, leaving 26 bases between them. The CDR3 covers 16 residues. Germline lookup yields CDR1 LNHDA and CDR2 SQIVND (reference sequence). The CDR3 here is CASTPPARPGKGGYTF. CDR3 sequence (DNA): TGTGCCAGTACCCCCCCCGCCCGCCCAGGCAAAGGGGGCTACACCTTC.

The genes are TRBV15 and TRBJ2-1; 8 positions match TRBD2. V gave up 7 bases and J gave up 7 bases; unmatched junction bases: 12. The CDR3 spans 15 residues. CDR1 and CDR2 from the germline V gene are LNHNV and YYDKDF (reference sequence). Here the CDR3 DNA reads TGTGCCACCACTTCCACCGGGGGGGCTAGGAATGAGCAGTTCTTC. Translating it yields CATTSTGGARNEQFF.

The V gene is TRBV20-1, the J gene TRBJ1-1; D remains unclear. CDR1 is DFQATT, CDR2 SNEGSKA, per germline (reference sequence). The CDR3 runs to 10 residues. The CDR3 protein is CSAQVLEAFF. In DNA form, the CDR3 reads TGCAGCGCCCAGGTACTGGAAGCTTTCTTT.

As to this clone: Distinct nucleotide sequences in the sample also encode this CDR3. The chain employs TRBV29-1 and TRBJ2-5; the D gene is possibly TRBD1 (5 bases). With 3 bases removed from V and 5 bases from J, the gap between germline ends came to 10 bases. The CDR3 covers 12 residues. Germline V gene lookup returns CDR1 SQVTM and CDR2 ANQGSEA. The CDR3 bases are TGCAGCGTTGAGCAGGGTGGCGAGACCCAGTACTTC. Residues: CSVEQGGETQYF.

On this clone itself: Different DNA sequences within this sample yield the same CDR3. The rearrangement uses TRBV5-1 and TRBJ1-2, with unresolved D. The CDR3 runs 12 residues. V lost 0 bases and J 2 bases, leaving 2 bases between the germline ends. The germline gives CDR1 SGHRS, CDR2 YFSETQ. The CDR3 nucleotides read TGCGCCAGCAGCTTGGACAACTATGGCTACACCTTC. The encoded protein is CASSLDNYGYTF.

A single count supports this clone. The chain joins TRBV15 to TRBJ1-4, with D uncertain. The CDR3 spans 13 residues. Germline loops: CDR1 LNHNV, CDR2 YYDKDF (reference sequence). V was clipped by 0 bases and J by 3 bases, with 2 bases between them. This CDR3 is CATSRDPNEKLFF. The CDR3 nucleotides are TGTGCCACCAGCAGAGACCCTAATGAAAAACTGTTTTTT.

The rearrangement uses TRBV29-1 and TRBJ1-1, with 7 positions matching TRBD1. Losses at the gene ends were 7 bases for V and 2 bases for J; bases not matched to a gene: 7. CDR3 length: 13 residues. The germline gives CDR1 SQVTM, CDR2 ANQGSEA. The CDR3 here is CSGKTGKNTEAFF. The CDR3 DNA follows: TGCAGCGGTAAGACAGGGAAAAACACTGAAGCTTTCTTT.

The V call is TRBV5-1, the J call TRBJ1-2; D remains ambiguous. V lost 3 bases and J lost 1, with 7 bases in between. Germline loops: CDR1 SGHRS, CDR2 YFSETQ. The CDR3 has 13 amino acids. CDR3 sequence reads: CASSSTHNYGYTF. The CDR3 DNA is TGCGCCAGCAGCTCGACACATAACTATGGCTACACCTTC.

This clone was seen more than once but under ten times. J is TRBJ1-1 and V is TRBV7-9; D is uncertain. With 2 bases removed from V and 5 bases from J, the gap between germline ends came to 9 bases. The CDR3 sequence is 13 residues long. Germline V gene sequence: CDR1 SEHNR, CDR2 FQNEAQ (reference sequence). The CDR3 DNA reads TGTGCCAGCAGCTTATGGCTGGGGACTGAAGCTTTCTTT. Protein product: CASSLWLGTEAFF.

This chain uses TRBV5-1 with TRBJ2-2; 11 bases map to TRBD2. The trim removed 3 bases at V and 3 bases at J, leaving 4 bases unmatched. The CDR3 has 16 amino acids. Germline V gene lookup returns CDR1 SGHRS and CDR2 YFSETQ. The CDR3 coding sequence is TGCGCCAGCAGCTGGGGACTAGCGGATCACACCGGGGAGCTGTTTTTT. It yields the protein CASSWGLADHTGELFF.

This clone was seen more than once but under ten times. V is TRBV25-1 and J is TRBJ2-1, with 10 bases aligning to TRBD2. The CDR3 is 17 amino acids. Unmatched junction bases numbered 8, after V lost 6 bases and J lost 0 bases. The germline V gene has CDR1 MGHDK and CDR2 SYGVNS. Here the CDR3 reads CASSPAGTSASYNEQFF. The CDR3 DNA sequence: TGTGCCAGCAGCCCCGCCGGGACTAGCGCCTCCTACAATGAGCAGTTCTTC. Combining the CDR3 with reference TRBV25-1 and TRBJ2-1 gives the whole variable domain EADIYQTPRYLVIGTGKKITLECSQTMGHDKMYWYQQDPGMELHLIHYSYGVNSTEKGDLSSESTVSRIRTEHFPLTLESARPSHTSQYLCASSPAGTSASYNEQFFGPGTRLTVL.

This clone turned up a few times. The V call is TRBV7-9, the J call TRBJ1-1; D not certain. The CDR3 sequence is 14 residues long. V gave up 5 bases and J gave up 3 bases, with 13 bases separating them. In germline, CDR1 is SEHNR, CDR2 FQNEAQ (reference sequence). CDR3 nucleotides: TGTGCCAGCAGCCCTGGACGGGAATACACTGAAGCTTTCTTT. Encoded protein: CASSPGREYTEAFF.

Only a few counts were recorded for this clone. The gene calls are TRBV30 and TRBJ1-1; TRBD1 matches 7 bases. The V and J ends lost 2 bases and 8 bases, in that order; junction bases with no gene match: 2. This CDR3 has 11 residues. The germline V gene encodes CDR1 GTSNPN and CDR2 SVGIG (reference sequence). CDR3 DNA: TGTGCCTGGAGTCCGACAGGGGAAGCTTTCTTT. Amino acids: CAWSPTGEAFF. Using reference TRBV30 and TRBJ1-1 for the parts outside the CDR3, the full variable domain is SQTIHQWPATLVQPVGSPLSLECTVEGTSNPNLYWYRQAAGRGLQLLFYSVGIGQISSEVPQNLSASRPQDRQFILSSKKLLLSDSGFYLCAWSPTGEAFFGQGTRLTVV.

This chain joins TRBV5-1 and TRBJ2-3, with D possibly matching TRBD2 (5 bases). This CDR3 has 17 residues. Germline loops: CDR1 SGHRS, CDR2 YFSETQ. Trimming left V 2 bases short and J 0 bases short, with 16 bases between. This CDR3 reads CASSLTPEGASTDTQYF. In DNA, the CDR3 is TGCGCCAGCAGCTTAACACCCGAGGGCGCCAGCACAGATACGCAGTATTTT.

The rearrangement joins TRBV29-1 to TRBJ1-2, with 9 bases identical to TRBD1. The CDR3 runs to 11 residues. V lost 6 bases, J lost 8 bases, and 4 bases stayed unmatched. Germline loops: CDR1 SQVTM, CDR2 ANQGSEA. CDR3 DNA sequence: TGCAGCGTAGGGACAGGGCTGGGCTACACCTTC. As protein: CSVGTGLGYTF.

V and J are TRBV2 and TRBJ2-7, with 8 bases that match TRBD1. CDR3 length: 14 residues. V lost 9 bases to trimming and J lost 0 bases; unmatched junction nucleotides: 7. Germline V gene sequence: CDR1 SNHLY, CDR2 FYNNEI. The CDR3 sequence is CASWDRQNSYEQYF. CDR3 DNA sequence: TGTGCCAGTTGGGACAGGCAAAACTCCTACGAGCAGTACTTC.

The CDR3 here is CASGWIAGELFF. The CDR3 region has the DNA TGTGCTAGTGGGTGGATAGCCGGGGAGCTGTTTTTT. The rearrangement joins TRBV12-5 to TRBJ2-2; D is unclear. From germline, CDR1 is LGHNT and CDR2 FRNRAP. The CDR3 has 12 residues. With 6 bases removed from V and 6 bases from J, the gap between germline ends came to 8 bases.

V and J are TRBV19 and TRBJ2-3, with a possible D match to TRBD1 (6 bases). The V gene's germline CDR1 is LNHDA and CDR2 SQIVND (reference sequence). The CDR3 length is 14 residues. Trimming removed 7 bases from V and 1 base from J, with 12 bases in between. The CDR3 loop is CASIDRFGTDTQYF. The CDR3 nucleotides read TGTGCCAGTATAGACAGGTTTGGCACAGATACGCAGTATTTT.

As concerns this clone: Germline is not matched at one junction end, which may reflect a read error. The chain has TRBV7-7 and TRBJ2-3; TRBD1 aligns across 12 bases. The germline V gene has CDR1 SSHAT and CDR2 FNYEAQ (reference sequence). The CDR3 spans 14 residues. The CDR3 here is CASSSGTGGIEQYF. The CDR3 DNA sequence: TGTGCTAGCAGCTCCGGGACAGGGGGCATTGAGCAGTATTTT.

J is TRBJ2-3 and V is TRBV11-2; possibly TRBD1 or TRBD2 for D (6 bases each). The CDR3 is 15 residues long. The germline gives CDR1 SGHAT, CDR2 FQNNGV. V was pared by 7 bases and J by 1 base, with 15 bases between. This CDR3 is CASTVQGGGTDTQYF. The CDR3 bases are TGTGCCAGCACCGTACAGGGAGGTGGCACAGATACGCAGTATTTT.

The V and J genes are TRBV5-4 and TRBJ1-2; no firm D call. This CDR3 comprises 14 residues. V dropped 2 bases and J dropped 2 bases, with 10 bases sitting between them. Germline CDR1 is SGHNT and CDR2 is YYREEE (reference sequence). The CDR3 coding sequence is TGTGCCAGCAGCTTCGGCCAGGAGAACTATGGCTACACCTTC. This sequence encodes CASSFGQENYGYTF.

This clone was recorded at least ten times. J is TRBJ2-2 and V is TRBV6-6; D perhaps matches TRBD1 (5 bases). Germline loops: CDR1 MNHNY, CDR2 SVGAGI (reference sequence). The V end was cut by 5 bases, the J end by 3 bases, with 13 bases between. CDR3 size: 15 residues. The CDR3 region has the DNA TGTGCCAGCAGTCCCCCTGACAGTTACACCGGGGAGCTGTTTTTT. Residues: CASSPPDSYTGELFF.

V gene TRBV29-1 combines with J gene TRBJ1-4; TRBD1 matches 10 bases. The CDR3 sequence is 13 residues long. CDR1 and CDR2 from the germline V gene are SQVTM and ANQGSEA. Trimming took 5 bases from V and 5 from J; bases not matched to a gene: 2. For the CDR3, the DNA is TGCAGCGTTTTGGGACAGGGGAATGAAAAACTGTTTTTT. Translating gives CSVLGQGNEKLFF.

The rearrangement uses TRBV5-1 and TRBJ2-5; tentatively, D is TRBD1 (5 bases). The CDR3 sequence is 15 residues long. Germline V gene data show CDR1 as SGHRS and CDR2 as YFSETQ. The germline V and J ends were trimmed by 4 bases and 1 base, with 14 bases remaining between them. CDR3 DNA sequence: TGCGCCAGCAGCCCTCCCCTTGACAGCCAAGAGACCCAGTACTTC. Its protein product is CASSPPLDSQETQYF. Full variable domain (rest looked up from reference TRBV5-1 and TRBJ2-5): KAGVTQTPRYLIKTRGQQVTLSCSPISGHRSVSWYQQTPGQGLQFLFEYFSETQRNKGNFPGRFSGRQFSNSRSEMNVSTLELGDSALYLCASSPPLDSQETQYFGPGTRLLVL.

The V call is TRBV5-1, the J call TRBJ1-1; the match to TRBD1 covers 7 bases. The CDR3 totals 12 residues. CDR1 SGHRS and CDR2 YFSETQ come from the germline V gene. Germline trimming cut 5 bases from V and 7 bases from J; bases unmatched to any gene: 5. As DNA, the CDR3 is TGCGCCAGCAGAGACGACAGGGTTGAAGCTTTCTTT. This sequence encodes CASRDDRVEAFF.

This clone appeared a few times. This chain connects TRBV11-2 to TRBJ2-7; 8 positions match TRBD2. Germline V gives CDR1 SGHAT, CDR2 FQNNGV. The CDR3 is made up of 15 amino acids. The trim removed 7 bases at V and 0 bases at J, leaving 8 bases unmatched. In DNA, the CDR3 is TGTGCCAGCACCCCGGATAGCGGGGTCTCCTACGAGCAGTACTTC. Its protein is CASTPDSGVSYEQYF.

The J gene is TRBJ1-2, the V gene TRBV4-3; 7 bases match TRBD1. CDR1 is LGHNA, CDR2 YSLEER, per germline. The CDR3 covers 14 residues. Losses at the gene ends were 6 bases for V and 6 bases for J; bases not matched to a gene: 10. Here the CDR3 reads CASSQLARGHGYTF. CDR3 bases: TGCGCCAGCAGTCAACTCGCAAGGGGGCATGGCTACACCTTC.

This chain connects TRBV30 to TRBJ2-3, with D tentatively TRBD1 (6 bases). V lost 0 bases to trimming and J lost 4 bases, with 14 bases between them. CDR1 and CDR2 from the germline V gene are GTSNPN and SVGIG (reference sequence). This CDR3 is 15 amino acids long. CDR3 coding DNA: TGTGCCTGGAGTGTGGGGACACGGAGCGCAGATACGCAGTATTTT. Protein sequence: CAWSVGTRSADTQYF.